The TCR beta chain under discussion was sequenced for a study of read filtering for tumor transcriptome and immune sequencing. Study as a whole: Patients were about 17 male and around 15 female, mean age 65.9 years, range roughly 47 to 85. TCR-mapped reads were about 4.05 to 11 million with IR-seq versus about 85 to 1,300 with RNA-seq.

From roughly 390 ng of RNA, a library with molecular barcoded alpha/delta and beta/gamma adaptors was made. One entry per CDR3 protein, called by TCRdb with MiXCR from the reads. The sample contains 94,000 or so distinct CDR3 sequences, roughly 12% of which appear only once. In this sample, this clonotype turned up many times. The V and J ends lost 6 bases and 0 bases respectively, with 15 bases between them. CDR3 size: 14 residues. Germline loops: CDR1 SQVTM, CDR2 ANQGSEA. The receptor comes from a donor aged 40 or over with multiple myeloma. Sequenced material: a population of CD138-negative cells sorted from bone marrow. The gene calls are TRBV29-1 and TRBJ2-7, with D perhaps assigned TRBD1 or TRBD2 (5 bases each). CDR3 sequence (DNA): TGCAGCGTAATTGGGGACGGGCGCTCCTACGAGCAGTACTTC. Its protein is CSVIGDGRSYEQYF.